Each of the 17 T cell receptor beta chains below was sequenced from the same sample in a study of blood T cell repertoires in COVID-19. Profiling relied on immunoSEQ multiplex PCR, and the TCRdb table lists in-frame clones only, not all of them. The sample holds about 100,000 clones, around nine tenths seen once. The sequenced material came from peripheral blood. All receptors come from a man aged 45 to 65 with active or convalescent COVID-19.

The chain is built from TRBV19 and TRBJ2-3, with 7 bases matching TRBD2. The trim removed 7 bases at V and 4 bases at J, leaving 11 bases unmatched. CDR1 and CDR2 (germline): LNHDA, SQIVND (reference sequence). The CDR3 length is 15 residues. In DNA, the CDR3 is TGTGCCAGTAATGACCCGGGGGGATTCGCAGATACGCAGTATTTT. The encoded protein is CASNDPGGFADTQYF.

The CDR3 loop reads CASSLAPQNSPLHF. CDR3 nucleotides: TGCGCCAGCAGCTTGGCCCCACAGAATTCACCCCTCCACTTT. The V call is TRBV5-1, the J call TRBJ1-6, with no clear D. Trimming removed 0 bases at V and 7 bases at J, with 8 bases between. Germline loops: CDR1 SGHRS, CDR2 YFSETQ. CDR3 size: 14 residues.

The CDR3 DNA follows: TGTGCCAGCAGCTCGACTAGCGGGTCCTACAATGAGCAGTTCTTC. This translates into CASSSTSGSYNEQFF. This chain links TRBV7-2 with TRBJ2-1; 10 positions agree with TRBD2. The V gene's germline CDR1 is SGHTA and CDR2 FQGNSA. The junction had 1 base not matched to a gene; V was cut back by 4 bases and J by 1 base. This CDR3 is built from 15 residues. The variable domain in full, completed from reference TRBV7-2 and TRBJ2-1, reads GAGVSQSPSNKVTEKGKDVELRCDPISGHTALYWYRQSLGQGLEFLIYFQGNSAPDKSGLPSDRFSAERTGGSVSTLTIQRTQQEDSAVYLCASSSTSGSYNEQFFGPGTRLTVL.

The chain has TRBV25-1 and TRBJ2-5; 10 bases are shared with TRBD2. This CDR3 comprises 13 residues. CDR1 is MGHDK and CDR2 is SYGVNS in the germline V gene. CDR3 DNA: TGTGCAGTAGCTAGCGGGGGCTGGGAGACCCAGTACTTC. Its translation: CAVASGGWETQYF.

The chain has TRBV3-1 (or the pseudogene TRBV3-2) and TRBJ1-6; weak D call: TRBD1 (6 bases). This CDR3 comprises 14 residues. Trimming took 3 bases from V and 10 from J, leaving 13 bases between them. CDR1 is LGHDT and CDR2 is YNNKEL in the germline V gene (reference sequence). CDR3 amino acids: CASSQTGSGSPLHF. The CDR3 nucleotides read TGTGCCAGCAGCCAGACAGGTTCGGGATCACCCCTCCACTTT.

The chain carries TRBV11-2 and TRBJ2-1, with 8 nucleotides matching TRBD2. Germline V gene sequence: CDR1 SGHAT, CDR2 FQNNGV. CDR3 size: 17 residues. With V trimmed by 1 base and J by 2 bases, 7 bases remained unmatched. The CDR3 DNA is TGTGCCAGCAGCTTAGTTATAGCGGGGCCAACCTACAATGAGCAGTTCTTC. This codes for CASSLVIAGPTYNEQFF.

This clone appeared a few times. The chain employs TRBV25-1 and TRBJ1-6; 9 bases line up with TRBD1. Germline lookup yields CDR1 MGHDK and CDR2 SYGVNS. The CDR3 covers 14 residues. V was clipped by 4 bases and J by 5 bases; unmatched bases: 0. DNA of the CDR3: TGTGCCAGCAGTGGACAGGGGGATAATTCACCCCTCCACTTT. Protein product: CASSGQGDNSPLHF. Full variable domain (outside the CDR3, taken from reference TRBV25-1 and TRBJ1-6): EADIYQTPRYLVIGTGKKITLECSQTMGHDKMYWYQQDPGMELHLIHYSYGVNSTEKGDLSSESTVSRIRTEHFPLTLESARPSHTSQYLCASSGQGDNSPLHFGNGTRLTVT.

The chain carries TRBV12-3 or TRBV12-4 and TRBJ1-2; no definite D call. This CDR3 region has 12 residues. Trimming cost V 8 bases and J 4 bases, with 11 bases left between them. CDR3 region: CASAGLGYGYTF. The CDR3 nucleotides are TGTGCCAGCGCAGGTCTGGGCTATGGCTACACCTTC.

The genes are TRBV29-1 and TRBJ2-2; D gene uncertain. V shed 7 bases and J shed 8 bases, with 11 bases lying between them. The CDR3 is 11 residues long. Germline V gene data show CDR1 as SQVTM and CDR2 as ANQGSEA. The CDR3 region is CSALEDGELFF. The CDR3 DNA reads as TGCAGCGCACTCGAGGATGGGGAGCTGTTTTTT.

This rearrangement joins TRBV24-1 to TRBJ1-6; weak D call: TRBD1 (6 bases). This CDR3 spans 16 amino acids. Trimming took off 2 bases at V and 10 bases at J, with 17 bases between the two ends. Germline CDR1 is KGHDR and CDR2 is SFDVKD. CDR3 amino acids: CATSDSSQGGGSPLHF. The CDR3, as DNA: TGTGCCACCAGTGATTCCTCACAGGGTGGTGGGTCACCCCTCCACTTT.

CDR3 sequence reads: CASSEARGLNTEAFF. In DNA form, the CDR3 reads TGTGCCAGCAGTGAAGCGCGGGGCTTGAACACTGAAGCTTTCTTT. The V gene is TRBV6-1, the J gene TRBJ1-1; perhaps TRBD1 as D (5 bases). The V end lost 0 bases, the J end lost 0 bases, and 8 bases lay between the germline ends. The CDR3 spans 15 residues. Germline CDR1 is MNHNS and CDR2 is SASEGT.

The chain joins TRBV2 to TRBJ2-5; no reliable D call. The CDR3 runs 15 residues. Germline V CDR1 and CDR2: SNHLY, FYNNEI. Deletions cut 5 bases from V and 2 bases from J, with 15 bases between. The CDR3 DNA reads TGTGCCAGCAGTTCAATTACAGTGGAACAAGAGACCCAGTACTTC. It codes for CASSSITVEQETQYF.

The chain uses TRBV6-2 or TRBV6-3 and TRBJ1-5, with D hard to call. The CDR3 spans 13 residues. Germline V CDR1 and CDR2: MNHEY, SVGEGT. Between the trimmed V and J ends, which lost 6 bases and 5 bases, there was a span of 11 bases. The CDR3 DNA follows: TGTGCCAGCAGCTCACAGACATATCAGCCCCAGCATTTT. Its translation is CASSSQTYQPQHF.

This clone came up once. This sequence joins TRBV27 and TRBJ2-1; tentatively, D is TRBD1 (6 bases). There are 16 residues in the CDR3. Trimming stripped 1 base from V and 3 bases from J, with 13 bases between. The V gene's germline CDR1 is MNHEY and CDR2 SMNVEV (reference sequence). The CDR3 protein is CASSLWSGVLYNEQFF. CDR3 coding DNA: TGTGCCAGCAGTTTATGGTCAGGGGTCCTCTACAATGAGCAGTTCTTC.

The gene calls are TRBV3-1 (or the pseudogene TRBV3-2) and TRBJ2-3; 9 nucleotides align to TRBD1. Per germline, CDR1 LGHDT and CDR2 YNNKEL (reference sequence). The CDR3 totals 15 residues. Germline trimming cut 6 bases from V and 3 bases from J; bases unmatched to any gene: 7. The CDR3 DNA sequence: TGTGCCAGCAGACGGGACAGGGTAGGAACAGATACGCAGTATTTT. It encodes CASRRDRVGTDTQYF.

V is TRBV7-9 and J is TRBJ1-3; 7 bases fit TRBD1. The CDR3 runs to 14 residues. The junction had 7 bases not matched to a gene; V was cut back by 7 bases and J by 4 bases. Germline lookup yields CDR1 SEHNR and CDR2 FQNEAQ (reference sequence). Here the CDR3 reads CASTNTGQGNTIYF. In nucleotides, the CDR3 is TGTGCCAGCACCAATACGGGACAGGGAAACACCATATATTTT.

The chain recombines TRBV28 with TRBJ2-4, with 7 bases matching TRBD1. V trimming: 7 bases; J trimming: 0 bases; junction bases outside the gene matches: 9. Germline CDR1 is MDHEN and CDR2 is SYDVKM. This CDR3 has 16 amino acids. CDR3 in DNA: TGTGCCAGCAACCCCGGGACAGCTAAAGCCAAAAACATTCAGTACTTC. Translation gives CASNPGTAKAKNIQYF. Full variable domain (missing parts from reference TRBV28 and TRBJ2-4): DVKVTQSSRYLVKRTGEKVFLECVQDMDHENMFWYRQDPGLGLRLIYFSYDVKMKEKGDIPEGYSVSREKKERFSLILESASTNQTSMYLCASNPGTAKAKNIQYFGAGTRLSVL.